This is a list of T cell receptor beta chains from one sample in a study of blood T cell repertoires in COVID-19. Produced via immunoSEQ multiplex PCR; TCRdb's table is partial and in-frame only. The data show more than 110,000 clones, with 84% seen just once and under 5% held by the top ten. Sequences were obtained from peripheral blood. The receptor source for this set is a woman in her sixties with acute or convalescent COVID-19. Each CDR3 is given with its conserved first and last residue. The order of the fields is J gene, V gene, clone size, D gene, CDR3 protein, CDR3 DNA. A D gene is named only where the DNA matches it firmly. Expanded clones get a size class; other rows say once, few or many, or leave the size out.

TRBJ2-7 | TRBV28 | once | TRBD2 | CASSLTLAGDYEQYF | TGTGCCAGCAGTTTAACGCTAGCGGGGGACTACGAGCAGTACTTC
TRBJ2-1 | TRBV7-3 | NA | NA | CASSLSGNNNEQFF | TGTGCCAGCAGCTTATCAGGCAACAACAATGAGCAGTTCTTC
TRBJ1-4 | TRBV27 | once | NA | CASSSLSTNEKLFF | TGTGCCAGCAGCTCTCTATCAACTAATGAAAAACTGTTTTTT
TRBJ2-1 | TRBV19 | NA | NA | CASSTRLGPGNEQFF | TGTGCCAGTAGCACCCGTTTAGGTCCGGGCAATGAGCAGTTCTTC
TRBJ1-3 | TRBV7-2 | NA | NA | CASSFDPPGSGNTIYF | TGTGCCAGCAGCTTCGATCCTCCAGGGTCTGGAAACACCATATATTTT
TRBJ1-1 | TRBV7-8 | NA | NA | CASSLGGEGVHSEAFF | TGTGCCAGCAGCTTAGGAGGGGAGGGGGTACACTCGGAAGCTTTCTTT
TRBJ1-1 | TRBV5-1 | NA | NA | CASSLGEVGLSAEAFF | TGCGCCAGCAGCTTGGGGGAAGTGGGGCTTAGTGCGGAAGCTTTCTTT
TRBJ2-1 | TRBV30 | NA | TRBD2 | CAWTGTIYNEQFF | TGTGCCTGGACCGGGACTATATACAATGAGCAGTTCTTC
TRBJ2-5 | TRBV18 | NA | TRBD1 | CASSPSGQGETQYF | TGTGCCAGCTCACCATCGGGACAGGGGGAGACCCAGTACTTC
TRBJ2-7 | TRBV28 | once | NA | CASTEAGINYEQYF | TGTGCCAGCACAGAGGCTGGAATAAACTACGAGCAGTACTTC
TRBJ2-7 | TRBV7-3 | NA | TRBD2 | CASSRDYSSYEQYF | TGTGCCAGCAGCCGGGACTATTCCTCCTACGAGCAGTACTTC
TRBJ1-6 | TRBV27 | NA | NA | CASGGLNSPLHF | TGTGCCAGCGGAGGCCTTAATTCACCCCTCCACTTT
TRBJ2-2 | TRBV5-4 | NA | NA | CASSLQQAPTGELFF | TGTGCCAGCAGCTTGCAACAGGCTCCCACCGGGGAGCTGTTTTTT
TRBJ1-2 | TRBV14 | NA | NA | CASSLRDLYGYTF | TGTGCCAGCAGCCTCCGGGACTTATATGGCTACACCTTC
TRBJ2-2 | TRBV6-6 | NA | NA | CASSPLPPGSLTGELFF | TGTGCCAGCAGTCCCCTCCCCCCGGGGAGTTTGACCGGGGAGCTGTTTTTT
TRBJ2-5 | TRBV7-2 | NA | NA | CASSYYKGETQYF | TGTGCCAGCAGCTATTACAAGGGGGAGACCCAGTACTTC
TRBJ2-3 | TRBV7-3 | NA | NA | CASSSAGSADTQYF | TGTGCCAGCAGCTCTGCCGGGAGTGCAGATACGCAGTATTTT
TRBJ1-4 | TRBV28 | few | NA | CASSLPRDLGPKLFF | TGTGCCAGCAGTTTACCCCGAGACTTGGGGCCAAAACTGTTTTTT
TRBJ2-2 | TRBV10-3 | few | TRBD2 | CAITYQASGTNTGELFF | TGTGCCATCACCTACCAGGCTAGCGGGACGAACACCGGGGAGCTGTTTTTT
TRBJ1-6 | TRBV19 | NA | TRBD1 | CASSGTGQGISPLHF | TGTGCCAGTAGTGGAACGGGACAGGGGATTTCACCCCTCCACTTT
TRBJ1-6 | TRBV19 | NA | TRBD1 | CASSIQGARNNSPLHF | TGTGCCAGTAGTATTCAGGGGGCGAGGAATAATTCACCCCTCCACTTT
TRBJ1-4 | TRBV2 | NA | TRBD1 | CASSKEGAGNEKLFF | TGTGCCAGCAGTAAGGAGGGGGCGGGTAATGAAAAACTGTTTTTT
TRBJ2-5 | TRBV11-1 | NA | TRBD2 | CASSATGLAKETQYF | TGTGCCAGCAGCGCCACGGGACTAGCGAAAGAGACCCAGTACTTC
TRBJ2-1 | TRBV12-5 | NA | NA | CASGLTGSSYNEQFF | TGTGCTAGTGGTTTGACCGGGTCGTCCTACAATGAGCAGTTCTTC
TRBJ2-7 | TRBV6-2/TRBV6-3 | once | TRBD2 | CASSYSKREGSYEQYF | TGTGCCAGCAGTTACTCCAAGCGGGAAGGCTCCTACGAGCAGTACTTC
TRBJ2-2 | TRBV5-4 | few | TRBD1 | CASSLYGTGWGTGELFF | TGTGCCAGCAGCTTGTACGGGACAGGGTGGGGCACCGGGGAGCTGTTTTTT
TRBJ1-6 | TRBV28 | NA | NA | CASTALGRSPLHF | TGTGCCAGCACCGCTTTGGGCCGTTCACCCCTCCACTTT
TRBJ2-1 | TRBV19 | NA | NA | CASSTDLGAPYNEQFF | TGTGCCAGTAGTACCGACCTAGGCGCCCCCTACAATGAGCAGTTCTTC
TRBJ2-1 | TRBV4-1 | once | NA | CASSQEQPVTYNEQFF | TGCGCCAGCAGCCAAGAACAGCCCGTAACCTACAATGAGCAGTTCTTC
TRBJ2-1 | TRBV10-1 | NA | TRBD2 | CASSDVLSVGGTSGYHSYNEQFF | TGCGCCAGCAGTGATGTGCTTTCCGTGGGGGGGACTAGCGGATACCACTCCTACAATGAGCAGTTCTTC
TRBJ1-1 | TRBV15 | NA | TRBD1 | CATSTRQGMEAFF | TGTGCCACCAGCACAAGACAGGGGATGGAAGCTTTCTTT
TRBJ1-5 | TRBV7-8 | NA | TRBD1 | CASSFRQGPDQPQHF | TGTGCCAGCAGCTTCCGACAGGGCCCCGATCAGCCCCAGCATTTT
TRBJ2-7 | TRBV5-4 | NA | TRBD2 | CASGQAPGGNHEQYF | TGTGCCAGCGGGCAGGCGCCGGGAGGGAACCACGAGCAGTACTTC
TRBJ1-2 | TRBV19 | NA | TRBD1 | CASTKDREVNGYTF | TGTGCCAGTACAAAGGACAGGGAAGTGAATGGCTACACCTTC
TRBJ2-2 | TRBV6-2/TRBV6-3 | NA | TRBD2 | CASSLAGLNTGELFF | TGTGCCAGCAGCCTAGCGGGACTCAACACCGGGGAGCTGTTTTTT